In this sample, the clone carrying this T cell receptor (beta chain) turned up a few times. The data originate from a study of molecular identifiers for immune sequencing clone quantification. CDR1 is ENHRY, CDR2 SYGVKD, per germline. The germline V and J ends were trimmed by 3 bases and 5 bases, with 11 bases remaining between them. The CDR3 totals 14 residues. TCRdb itself ran the PCR reads through MiXCR, one entry per CDR3 protein. The sample consists of 85,000 to 100,000 distinct CDR3 sequences, 21% of them appearing once. Sequenced: naive CD8+ T cells from blood, with Jurkat cell RNA spiked in. The subset was: FACS-sorted CD8+CD4-CCR7+CD45RA+ naive T cells. The source is a human donor in good health. Some libraries in this study had Jurkat cell RNA spiked in. The rearrangement links TRBV10-3 to TRBJ1-5; D is unresolved. CDR3 DNA sequence: TGTGCCATCAGTGATGGTGGGTGGGATCAGCCCCAGCATTTT. The encoded protein is CAISDGGWDQPQHF.